This T cell receptor (beta chain) appears in the sequencing data of a study of shared clonotypes between healthy human individuals (dated by TCRdb to 2018 to 2021). For the study in its entirety: The cohort comprised two women and three men aged 18 to 49 years. Blood TCR repertoires of several healthy adults were deeply sequenced to estimate repertoire size and the extent of clonotype sharing between individuals. To increase sequencing depth and limit assay-specific biases, TCR repertoire library preparation and sequencing were carried out by different laboratories using diverse techniques. Leukapheresis yielded between about 0.9 and 8.9 billion PBMCs per donor.

For CDR1 and CDR2, the germline V gene lists SGHRS and YFSETQ. The V end loses 1 base and the J end loses 4 bases, and a stretch of 5 bases separates them. The CDR3 goes from the cysteine to the phenylalanine over 12 residues. The entry retains the CDR3 DNA only, 36 bases that are in frame from base 1. The donors were healthy, HIV-negative adults with no recently reported acute infections or vaccinations. Only Caucasian adults living in Nashville, Tennessee, USA were represented among the donors. For unsorted samples, roughly 81 million PBMCs were counted and genomic DNA was extracted with the QIAamp DNA Blood Mini kit. Blood was obtained by leukapheresis, after which PBMCs were separated by Ficoll-Histopaque density gradient centrifugation and cryopreserved in liquid nitrogen vapor phase. Using the deep immunoSEQ assay, TCR CDR3 regions were amplified from genomic DNA by multiplex PCR. For each cell subset, the extracted genomic DNA was distributed evenly across all wells of several immunoSEQ 96-well plates, and each plate served as one replicate. For unsorted PBMC, about 300 ng of genomic DNA, equivalent to around 30,000 T cell genomes, went into each replicate PCR. Genomic DNA from unsorted PBMC was sequenced over ten immunoSEQ deep assay plates. Purified libraries were quantified with a Qubit 3.0 fluorometer, sized on a Bioanalyzer 2100, and re-quantified with the KAPA Library Quantification kit. Each immunoSEQ 96-well plate was sequenced on its own single-read 150-cycle Illumina NextSeq 550 flow cell. For the original study's pipeline: Because the immunoSEQ output included only junctional sequences and no quality scores, the filtering could not be the same as the filtering used for full-length reads. Sequences were annotated with PyIR, a Python wrapper for IgBLAST v1.9, using IMGT germline references to assign V/J genes and CDR3. Reads were filtered out if the reads had weak V/J assignments (E-value above 1e-6), no CDR3, stop codons, out-of-frame junctions, or ambiguous translated residues. V3J clonotypes were defined as sequences sharing an identical inferred V gene, J gene, and CDR3 amino acid sequence. Percentage overlap between repertoires was calculated by dividing the number of shared unique clonotypes by the size of the smaller repertoire. Repertoire richness was assessed with RTK rarefaction, the Chao1 estimator, and Recon v2.1 estimates of unobserved clonotypes. The source is immuneACCESS, and TCRdb retained only in-frame sequences with V and J called. Part of the clones is not carried over; for the studies checked, unresolved V genes explain less than half of this, and the remainder is unexplained. The V and J calls and clone size were taken over from that table, and D and trimming were inferred from the DNA. Within this sample are around 510,000 clones, with around 80% of them counted one time only. Around 13% of the sample is taken by the ten largest.

What the work shows at the level of the full study, not this receptor alone: Pairwise subsampling led to the expectation that sequencing depth would affect the degree of clonotype sharing among donors. Sampling was limited to blood, and TCR repertoires in tissue likely differ from TCR repertoires in blood. Because the study included only a small number of donors, the genetic and exposure-history diversity represented was limited.

On this clone: Its antigen has not been determined. Base qualities are missing; no much larger clone stands one base away.

The specimen was PBMCs. In this chain, TRBV5-1 is recombined with TRBJ2-5, with TRBD2 tentatively as D gene (5 bases match). The sequence was collected from a woman aged 40 to 49 in good health. Some clones in this sample may be carry-over from other donors' samples. The CDR3 loop reads CASSLSGETQYF. The DNA reads as follows: TGCGCCAGCAGCTTGAGCGGAGAGACCCAGTACTTC.